A selection of T cell receptor beta chains follows, all from one sample in a study of blood T cell repertoires in COVID-19. Generated by immunoSEQ multiplex PCR, the TCRdb table keeps only in-frame clones and is missing some. This table has a few hundred thousand clones, 88% appearing once. The specimen was peripheral blood. The receptor source for this set is a woman in her twenties or thirties who had recovered from COVID-19. Each CDR3 is given with its conserved first and last residue. Fields, in order: CDR3 protein, CDR3 DNA, D gene, clone size, J gene, V gene. A D gene is named only where the DNA matches it firmly. The listing skips clone size in some rows; elsewhere it reads once, few, many or a size class.

CDR3 protein: CAIGTDMNTEAFF
CDR3 DNA: TGTGCCATCGGAACAGACATGAACACTGAAGCTTTCTTT
D gene: .
clone size: .
J gene: TRBJ1-1
V gene: TRBV10-3

CDR3 protein: CASSQDHGQSNQPQHF
CDR3 DNA: TGTGCCAGCAGCCAAGATCATGGTCAGAGCAATCAGCCCCAGCATTTT
D gene: .
clone size: .
J gene: TRBJ1-5
V gene: TRBV4-2

CDR3 protein: CASSLGPGEISGNTIYF
CDR3 DNA: TGTGCCAGCAGCTTGGGTCCAGGGGAGATCTCTGGAAACACCATATATTTT
D gene: .
clone size: .
J gene: TRBJ1-3
V gene: TRBV5-4

CDR3 protein: CASSPAPVAVSGNEQFF
CDR3 DNA: TGTGCCAGCAGCCCCGCGCCGGTAGCGGTTTCGGGTAATGAGCAGTTCTTC
D gene: .
clone size: .
J gene: TRBJ2-1
V gene: TRBV7-2

CDR3 protein: CASSPTSYEQYF
CDR3 DNA: TGTGCCAGCAGCCCCACATCCTACGAGCAGTACTTC
D gene: .
clone size: .
J gene: TRBJ2-7
V gene: TRBV7-9

CDR3 protein: CASSTRAGGPTDTQYF
CDR3 DNA: TGTGCCAGCAGCACCCGAGCGGGGGGGCCGACAGATACGCAGTATTTT
D gene: TRBD2
clone size: .
J gene: TRBJ2-3
V gene: TRBV7-2

CDR3 protein: CASSLLGGTEAFF
CDR3 DNA: TGTGCCAGCAGCTTATTGGGGGGGACTGAAGCTTTCTTT
D gene: .
clone size: .
J gene: TRBJ1-1
V gene: TRBV7-3

CDR3 protein: CAREFGNTIYF
CDR3 DNA: TGTGCCCGAGAATTTGGAAACACCATATATTTT
D gene: .
clone size: .
J gene: TRBJ1-3
V gene: TRBV30

CDR3 protein: CASSLPGQGSREQYF
CDR3 DNA: TGTGCCAGCAGCTTACCGGGACAGGGTAGTCGCGAGCAGTACTTC
D gene: TRBD1
clone size: .
J gene: TRBJ2-7
V gene: TRBV13

CDR3 protein: CASSYGRGAPQWETQYF
CDR3 DNA: TGTGCCAGCAGTTACGGGCGGGGGGCCCCCCAGTGGGAGACCCAGTACTTC
D gene: TRBD2
clone size: .
J gene: TRBJ2-5
V gene: TRBV6-2/TRBV6-3

CDR3 protein: CASSTGTGDREKLFF
CDR3 DNA: TGTGCCAGCAGCACAGGAACAGGGGATAGGGAAAAACTGTTTTTT
D gene: TRBD1
clone size: .
J gene: TRBJ1-4
V gene: TRBV28

CDR3 protein: CAWSVPYVVGGAFF
CDR3 DNA: TGTGCCTGGAGTGTACCTTATGTGGTAGGGGGAGCTTTCTTT
D gene: .
clone size: .
J gene: TRBJ1-1
V gene: TRBV30

CDR3 protein: CASSFRGAKNIQYF
CDR3 DNA: TGTGCCAGCAGCTTCCGAGGGGCCAAAAACATTCAGTACTTC
D gene: .
clone size: .
J gene: TRBJ2-4
V gene: TRBV7-2

CDR3 protein: CAISESKSQQTNYGYTF
CDR3 DNA: TGTGCCATCAGTGAGTCGAAGTCACAGCAGACTAACTATGGCTACACCTTC
D gene: .
clone size: .
J gene: TRBJ1-2
V gene: TRBV10-3

CDR3 protein: CASSYGEERQPQHF
CDR3 DNA: TGTGCCAGCAGTTACGGAGAAGAGCGCCAGCCCCAGCATTTT
D gene: .
clone size: .
J gene: TRBJ1-5
V gene: TRBV6-6

CDR3 protein: CASSGRDSGFLNIQYF
CDR3 DNA: TGTGCCAGCAGTGGCCGGGACAGCGGATTCCTAAACATTCAGTACTTC
D gene: TRBD1
clone size: .
J gene: TRBJ2-4
V gene: TRBV28

CDR3 protein: CASSEQGWETQYF
CDR3 DNA: TGTGCCAGCAGCGAACAGGGTTGGGAGACCCAGTACTTC
D gene: .
clone size: .
J gene: TRBJ2-5
V gene: TRBV7-7

CDR3 protein: CASSYAGQDNEKLFF
CDR3 DNA: TGTGCCAGCAGTTATGCGGGACAGGATAATGAAAAACTGTTTTTT
D gene: TRBD1
clone size: .
J gene: TRBJ1-4
V gene: TRBV27

CDR3 protein: CSGEIGDRGTEAFF
CDR3 DNA: TGCAGCGGAGAGATCGGGGACAGGGGCACTGAAGCTTTCTTT
D gene: TRBD1
clone size: .
J gene: TRBJ1-1
V gene: TRBV29-1

CDR3 protein: CASSHPTSGARNEQFF
CDR3 DNA: TGTGCCAGCAGCCACCCGACTAGCGGGGCCCGCAATGAGCAGTTCTTC
D gene: TRBD2
clone size: .
J gene: TRBJ2-1
V gene: TRBV3-1/TRBV3-2

CDR3 protein: CASRPSGRTEAFF
CDR3 DNA: TGTGCCAGCAGGCCCTCGGGGAGGACTGAAGCTTTCTTT
D gene: .
clone size: .
J gene: TRBJ1-1
V gene: TRBV6-6

CDR3 protein: CASSDTGGATEAFF
CDR3 DNA: TGTGCCAGCTCGGACACAGGGGGCGCGACTGAAGCTTTCTTT
D gene: TRBD1
clone size: .
J gene: TRBJ1-1
V gene: TRBV18

CDR3 protein: CASSQDPFEFRGYTEAFF
CDR3 DNA: TGCGCCAGCAGCCAAGATCCTTTTGAGTTCAGGGGATACACTGAAGCTTTCTTT
D gene: .
clone size: .
J gene: TRBJ1-1
V gene: TRBV4-1

CDR3 protein: CASSEAKRDTPTNEKLFF
CDR3 DNA: TGTGCCAGCAGTGAAGCAAAGCGGGACACCCCAACTAATGAAAAACTGTTTTTT
D gene: .
clone size: once
J gene: TRBJ1-4
V gene: TRBV6-1

CDR3 protein: CASSPGRRNYGYTF
CDR3 DNA: TGTGCCAGCAGCCCCGGACGGAGGAACTATGGCTACACCTTC
D gene: .
clone size: .
J gene: TRBJ1-2
V gene: TRBV7-9

CDR3 protein: CASTPRTVTNYGYTF
CDR3 DNA: TGTGCCAGCACCCCACGGACAGTAACTAACTATGGCTACACCTTC
D gene: .
clone size: once
J gene: TRBJ1-2
V gene: TRBV28

CDR3 protein: CASSRSSRDRVGQEKLFF
CDR3 DNA: TGTGCCAGCTCACGTTCGTCCCGGGACAGGGTTGGACAAGAAAAACTGTTTTTT
D gene: TRBD1
clone size: .
J gene: TRBJ1-4
V gene: TRBV18

CDR3 protein: CASSQVDSHNYGYTF
CDR3 DNA: TGCGCCAGCAGCCAAGTGGACAGTCATAACTATGGCTACACCTTC
D gene: .
clone size: .
J gene: TRBJ1-2
V gene: TRBV4-3

CDR3 protein: CASSSHLQLAGGFDEQFF
CDR3 DNA: TGTGCCAGCAGCTCGCACCTCCAACTAGCGGGGGGGTTCGATGAGCAGTTCTTC
D gene: TRBD2
clone size: .
J gene: TRBJ2-1
V gene: TRBV4-2

CDR3 protein: CASSNTGSHYGYTF
CDR3 DNA: TGTGCCAGTAGTAACACAGGGAGTCACTATGGCTACACCTTC
D gene: .
clone size: .
J gene: TRBJ1-2
V gene: TRBV19

CDR3 protein: CASSRGLAPRTDTQYF
CDR3 DNA: TGCGCCAGCAGCCGCGGACTAGCGCCACGCACAGATACGCAGTATTTT
D gene: TRBD2
clone size: .
J gene: TRBJ2-3
V gene: TRBV4-3

CDR3 protein: CASSLGGQPNTEAFF
CDR3 DNA: TGTGCCAGCAGCTTAGGGGGCCAGCCGAACACTGAAGCTTTCTTT
D gene: .
clone size: .
J gene: TRBJ1-1
V gene: TRBV7-2

CDR3 protein: CASSANRAGVVRVTEAFF
CDR3 DNA: TGTGCCAGCAGCGCCAACAGGGCCGGGGTGGTGCGGGTCACTGAAGCTTTCTTT
D gene: .
clone size: .
J gene: TRBJ1-1
V gene: TRBV7-8

CDR3 protein: CSWGRSTEAFF
CDR3 DNA: TGCAGTTGGGGGAGGTCCACTGAAGCTTTCTTT
D gene: .
clone size: .
J gene: TRBJ1-1
V gene: TRBV20-1

CDR3 protein: CASRAQGMVQPQHF
CDR3 DNA: TGTGCCAGCAGAGCCCAGGGGATGGTTCAGCCCCAGCATTTT
D gene: .
clone size: .
J gene: TRBJ1-5
V gene: TRBV2

CDR3 protein: CASSLGTSSYNEQFF
CDR3 DNA: TGTGCCAGCAGCTTGGGGACTTCATCCTACAATGAGCAGTTCTTC
D gene: .
clone size: .
J gene: TRBJ2-1
V gene: TRBV7-2

CDR3 protein: CASSFSGAQPQHF
CDR3 DNA: TGCGCCAGCAGCTTCTCAGGGGCTCAGCCCCAGCATTTT
D gene: .
clone size: .
J gene: TRBJ1-5
V gene: TRBV5-1

CDR3 protein: CASSVGTGFRDEQYF
CDR3 DNA: TGTGCCAGCAGCGTAGGGACAGGGTTTCGCGACGAGCAGTACTTC
D gene: TRBD1
clone size: .
J gene: TRBJ2-7
V gene: TRBV9

CDR3 protein: CASSLAQGGGTEAFF
CDR3 DNA: TGTGCCAGCAGCTTAGCCCAGGGAGGAGGCACTGAAGCTTTCTTT
D gene: .
clone size: .
J gene: TRBJ1-1
V gene: TRBV11-2

CDR3 protein: CAISENTGGSGNTIYF
CDR3 DNA: TGTGCCATCAGTGAAAATACAGGGGGCAGTGGAAACACCATATATTTT
D gene: TRBD1
clone size: .
J gene: TRBJ1-3
V gene: TRBV10-3

CDR3 protein: CASSTEEGANVLTF
CDR3 DNA: TGTGCCAGCAGCACCGAGGAAGGGGCCAACGTCCTGACTTTC
D gene: .
clone size: once
J gene: TRBJ2-6
V gene: TRBV6-6

CDR3 protein: CASSISGAYEQYF
CDR3 DNA: TGTGCCAGCAGTATTAGCGGGGCCTACGAGCAGTACTTC
D gene: TRBD2
clone size: .
J gene: TRBJ2-7
V gene: TRBV7-3

CDR3 protein: CAVQGVNTEAFF
CDR3 DNA: TGTGCCGTCCAGGGGGTAAACACTGAAGCTTTCTTT
D gene: TRBD1
clone size: once
J gene: TRBJ1-1
V gene: TRBV28

CDR3 protein: CAWTISAGDFSTKNIQYF
CDR3 DNA: TGTGCCTGGACTATCTCAGCGGGGGATTTCTCGACCAAAAACATTCAGTACTTC
D gene: TRBD2
clone size: .
J gene: TRBJ2-4
V gene: TRBV30

CDR3 protein: CASSEHTGDTGELFF
CDR3 DNA: TGTGCCAGCAGTGAGCATACAGGAGACACCGGGGAGCTGTTTTTT
D gene: .
clone size: .
J gene: TRBJ2-2
V gene: TRBV25-1

CDR3 protein: CASSLDAVRVNYGYTF
CDR3 DNA: TGTGCCAGCAGCTTGGACGCTGTCCGGGTCAACTATGGCTACACCTTC
D gene: .
clone size: .
J gene: TRBJ1-2
V gene: TRBV5-6